This T cell receptor beta chain stems from a study of T-cell memory formation after mild COVID-19. Study at large: TCR clustering was largely donor specific. Study observations and caveats: SARS-CoV-2 specificity of second-wave clones peaking day 37 was unconfirmed.

Germline V gene data show CDR1 as MNHNY and CDR2 as SVGAGI (reference sequence). The CDR3 is made up of 16 amino acids. V lost 6 bases, J lost 1 base, and 8 bases stayed unmatched. On this clonotype: As yet, its antigen is unknown.

Constant-segment primers and 5'RACE yielded cDNA libraries for TCR alpha and TCR beta, each carrying sample barcodes and UMIs. In TCRdb, the 5' RACE reads were re-called with MiXCR into one record per CDR3 protein. The sample lists just under 150,000 distinct CDR3 sequences, over 15% occurring once. The sequenced sample consisted of PBMCs or a T cell subset sorted from them (not recorded which). V gene TRBV6-6 combines with J gene TRBJ2-7; TRBD2 aligns across 11 bases. The source of this sequence is an adult woman who had mild COVID-19 (a few samples of this study predate the infection). Cell type and time point are not known. The CDR3 DNA is TGTGCCAGCAGCCTAGGACTAGCGGGTACATCCTACGAGCAGTACTTC. Its translation is CASSLGLAGTSYEQYF.